What follows are 17 T cell receptor beta chains derived from one specimen sequenced in a study of molecular identifiers for immune sequencing clone quantification. In TCRdb, the PCR reads were re-called with MiXCR into one record per CDR3 protein. The table records approximately 59,000 distinct CDR3 sequences, less than 20% of them present only once. Sequencing used naive CD8+ T cells from blood, with Jurkat cell RNA spiked in. Subset described: FACS-sorted CD8+CD4-CCR7+CD45RA+ naive T cells. The receptors were gathered from a human donor in good health. Some libraries in this study had Jurkat cell RNA spiked in.

This clonotype occurred many times. The J gene is TRBJ2-4, the V gene TRBV3-1; 8 bases fit TRBD1. CDR1 and CDR2 from the germline V gene are LGHDT and YNNKEL (reference sequence). The V segment lost 4 bases and the J segment 6 bases; nucleotides outside the gene matches: 11. The CDR3 spans 16 residues. The CDR3 nucleotides read TGTGCCAGCAGCCCAACTCAGGGGGCGCGGAGAAACATTCAGTACTTC. This encodes CASSPTQGARRNIQYF.

V usage is TRBV7-9 and J usage is TRBJ2-1; D is unresolved. The V end was cut by 5 bases, the J end by 9 bases, with 20 bases between. The germline CDR1 and CDR2 sequences are SEHNR and FQNEAQ (reference sequence). The CDR3 spans 15 residues. CDR3 loop: CASSEHSRTGVEQFF. CDR3 DNA: TGTGCCAGCAGCGAACACTCCAGAACTGGCGTTGAGCAGTTCTTC.

On this clonotype itself: Being one base from a much bigger clone, this may be a read error. The rearrangement joins TRBV6-5 to TRBJ1-4; no clear D gene. CDR1 and CDR2 (germline): MNHEY, SVGAGI. This CDR3 is 13 amino acids long. The CDR3 bases are TGTGCCAGCTACGGGTTCTCGAATGAAGAACTGTTTTTT. It translates to CASYGFSNEELFF.

The sample holds many counts of this clonotype. The chain has TRBV29-1 and TRBJ2-7, with D maybe TRBD2 (7 bases). The CDR3 is 13 amino acids. The germline gives CDR1 SQVTM, CDR2 ANQGSEA. The V gene lost 5 bases and the J gene lost 1 base, with 12 bases spanning the gap. CDR3 sequence reads: CSVWEGVSYEQYF. CDR3 coding DNA: TGCAGCGTTTGGGAGGGGGTATCCTACGAGCAGTACTTC.

This clonotype was seen ten or more times. This chain uses TRBV3-1 with TRBJ1-3; 9 bases align to TRBD1. V gave up 0 bases and J gave up 8 bases; unmatched junction bases: 5. The CDR3 length is 15 residues. Germline CDR1 and CDR2: LGHDT and YNNKEL (reference sequence). CDR3 in DNA: TGTGCCAGCAGCCAAGAGGGACAGGGTTCGGACACCATATATTTT. This sequence encodes CASSQEGQGSDTIYF. Complete variable domain (other parts from reference TRBV3-1 and TRBJ1-3): DTAVSQTPKYLVTQMGNDKSIKCEQNLGHDTMYWYKQDSKKFLKIMFSYNNKELIINETVPNRFSPKSPDKAHLNLHINSLELGDSAVYFCASSQEGQGSDTIYFGEGSWLTVV.

This clonotype has only a few counts. The chain recombines TRBV4-1 with TRBJ1-5, with 8 bases identical to TRBD1. This CDR3 is built from 16 residues. Germline CDR1 and CDR2: MGHRA and YSYEKL. The V and J ends lost 2 bases and 2 bases, in that order; junction bases with no gene match: 5. This CDR3 is CASSQKQGVGNQPQHF. CDR3 sequence (DNA): TGCGCCAGCAGCCAAAAACAGGGGGTCGGCAATCAGCCCCAGCATTTT.

This clonotype was seen repeatedly, ten times or more. This chain uses TRBV7-9 with TRBJ2-2, with TRBD1 matching over 12 bases. Germline CDR1 is SEHNR and CDR2 is FQNEAQ (reference sequence). The trim removed 6 bases at V and 4 bases at J, leaving 15 bases unmatched. This CDR3 has 19 residues. The CDR3 spells CASRMTTGQGAPSTGELFF. CDR3 in DNA: TGTGCCAGCAGAATGACTACGGGACAGGGGGCGCCGAGCACCGGGGAGCTGTTTTTT.

This clonotype was seen more than once but under ten times. The genes are TRBV12-3 or TRBV12-4 and TRBJ2-1, with TRBD2 identical over 12 bases. V lost 3 bases and J lost 8; bases outside the gene matches: 5. The CDR3 has 15 amino acids. CDR3 sequence (DNA): TGTGCCAGCAGTTTGTCTAGCGGGAGGGCCTATGAGCAGTTCTTC. Protein: CASSLSSGRAYEQFF.

This clonotype was detected ten times or more. The chain links TRBV28 to TRBJ2-2; the match to TRBD2 covers 12 bases. The CDR3 is made up of 16 amino acids. V was clipped by 3 bases and J by 2 bases; unmatched bases: 1. CDR1 and CDR2 from the germline V gene are MDHEN and SYDVKM. The CDR3 nucleotides are TGTGCCAGCAGTTTGGGACTAGCGGGTAACACCGGGGAGCTGTTTTTT. Translation: CASSLGLAGNTGELFF.

At least ten counts were recorded for this clonotype. The rearrangement uses TRBV4-3 and TRBJ1-4; a weak D match, TRBD1 (6 bases). Between the trimmed V and J ends, which lost 0 bases and 14 bases, there was a span of 19 bases. This CDR3 contains 15 residues. The germline V gene encodes CDR1 LGHNA and CDR2 YSLEER. The CDR3: CASSQDRAGGGHLFF. The CDR3 coding sequence is TGCGCCAGCAGCCAAGATCGAGCGGGGGGGGGGCACCTGTTTTTT.

The chain has TRBV7-9 and TRBJ1-1; D is unresolved. Germline V gene data show CDR1 as SEHNR and CDR2 as FQNEAQ (reference sequence). The CDR3 spans 16 residues. The V end lost 6 bases, the J end lost 0 bases, and 17 bases lay between the germline ends. The CDR3 spells CASSNRGGPLNTEAFF. The CDR3 DNA is TGTGCCAGCAGTAACCGGGGTGGGCCATTGAACACTGAAGCTTTCTTT.

This clonotype was seen only a few times. A much larger clone lies a single base off, so this may be a read error. V usage is TRBV23-1 and J usage is TRBJ2-1; possible D gene TRBD2, 5 bases. TRBV23-1 qualifies as an ORF whose function is uncertain. The CDR3 loop spans 21 amino acids. Trimming shortened V by 4 bases and J by 3 bases, and 31 bases separated the two germline ends. CDR3 coding DNA: TGCGCCAGCAGTCCGAGGGCTCCAACTTTCCCCACCACTCCCCACTACAATGAGCAGTTCTTC. Protein: CASSPRAPTFPTTPHYNEQFF.

The chain carries TRBV20-1 and TRBJ2-1, with 11 bases identical to TRBD2. Germline V lookup: CDR1 DFQATT, CDR2 SNEGSKA (reference sequence). The CDR3 is made up of 19 amino acids. Trimming removed 1 base from V and 9 bases from J; junction bases left unmatched: 20. CDR3 nucleotides: TGCAGTGCTAGAGGTCTTGGTAGCGGGAGGGCCTTGCGGGGTCTTGAGCAGTTCTTC. Residues: CSARGLGSGRALRGLEQFF.

On this clonotype: One end of the junction does not line up with germline, which may come from a read error. The chain couples TRBV28 to TRBJ2-3; 7 nucleotides match TRBD1. The CDR3 runs to 14 residues. Looked up from germline, CDR1 is MDHEN and CDR2 is SYDVKM. CDR3 protein: CASSPQGIGVTQCF. The CDR3 nucleotides read TGTGCCAGCAGTCCACAGGGGATTGGGGTTACGCAGTGTTTT. The full variable domain, completed using reference TRBV28 and TRBJ2-3, is DVKVTQSSRYLVKRTGEKVFLECVQDMDHENMFWYRQDPGLGLRLIYFSYDVKMKEKGDIPEGYSVSREKKERFSLILESASTNQTSMYLCASSPQGIGVTQCFGPGTRLTVL.

This clonotype was seen at least ten times. The chain joins TRBV4-1 to TRBJ1-6; maybe TRBD1 (6 bases). V dropped 4 bases and J dropped 10 bases, with 23 bases sitting between them. The CDR3 is 17 amino acids. Germline-derived CDR1 and CDR2 are MGHRA and YSYEKL. The CDR3, as DNA: TGCGCCAGCAGCCCCCAGTCCCCCGGGACATCGGAATCACCCCTCCACTTT. Its translation is CASSPQSPGTSESPLHF.

As to this clonotype: A single base separates this from a much larger clone, so it may be a read error. The chain joins TRBV27 to TRBJ1-1, with TRBD1 as a possible D gene (5 bases). This CDR3 is 15 amino acids long. In germline, CDR1 is MNHEY, CDR2 SMNVEV (reference sequence). V was shortened by 1 base and J by 4 bases, with 13 bases between the two germline ends. The CDR3 nucleotides read TGTGCCAGCAGTTTATGGGCAGGGAGGAGCACTGAAGCTTTCTTT. This codes for CASSLWAGRSTEAFF.

Relative to its sample, this clonotype is medium-sized. The chain is built from TRBV7-2 and TRBJ1-1; D is unresolved. The CDR3 consists of 14 residues. CDR1 SGHTA and CDR2 FQGNSA come from the germline V gene. Trimming removed 2 bases at V and 0 bases at J, with 7 bases between. The CDR3 DNA follows: TGTGCCAGCAGCTTATGGAGCATGAACACTGAAGCTTTCTTT. It specifies CASSLWSMNTEAFF.